This T cell receptor (beta chain) emerged from a study of cytomegalovirus exposure and HLA in healthy donors. Regarding the study as a whole: An assumption of roughly uniform sequencing depth across donors underlay the presence/absence analyses.

PCR involved 60 Vbeta and 13 Jbeta primers. Libraries were prepared by immunoSEQ multiplex PCR; TCRdb keeps only in-frame clonotypes and omits some of them. The sample consists of 150,000 to 200,000 clones, more than 85% of them appearing once. Germline V gene data show CDR1 as SGHDN and CDR2 as FVKESK. With V trimmed by 4 bases and J by 5 bases, 10 bases remained unmatched. This CDR3 has 15 residues. On this clone itself: Its antigen remains unknown.

This chain connects TRBV14 to TRBJ2-7; TRBD1 agrees at 8 bases. The source is a girl under two years old in good health and CMV-seronegative. The sequenced sample was PBMCs. CDR3: CASSRPTGEDHEQYF. The CDR3 nucleotides are TGTGCCAGCAGCCGCCCGACAGGGGAAGATCACGAGCAGTACTTC. The whole variable domain, filled in from reference TRBV14 and TRBJ2-7, reads EAGVTQFPSHSVIEKGQTVTLRCDPISGHDNLYWYRRVMGKEIKFLLHFVKESKQDESGMPNNRFLAERTGGTYSTLKVQPAELEDSGVYFCASSRPTGEDHEQYFGPGTRLTVT.